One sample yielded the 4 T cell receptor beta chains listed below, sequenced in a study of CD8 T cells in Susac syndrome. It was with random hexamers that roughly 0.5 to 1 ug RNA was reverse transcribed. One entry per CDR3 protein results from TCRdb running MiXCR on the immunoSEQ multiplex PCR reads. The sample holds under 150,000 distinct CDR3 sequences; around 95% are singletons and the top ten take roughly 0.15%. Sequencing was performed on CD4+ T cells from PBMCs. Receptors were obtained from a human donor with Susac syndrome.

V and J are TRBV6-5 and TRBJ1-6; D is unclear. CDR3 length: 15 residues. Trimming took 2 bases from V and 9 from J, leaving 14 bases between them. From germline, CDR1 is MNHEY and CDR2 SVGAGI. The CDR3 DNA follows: TGTGCCAGCAGTTACGATCGGGGTTTCGGTTCACCCCTCCACTTT. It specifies CASSYDRGFGSPLHF.

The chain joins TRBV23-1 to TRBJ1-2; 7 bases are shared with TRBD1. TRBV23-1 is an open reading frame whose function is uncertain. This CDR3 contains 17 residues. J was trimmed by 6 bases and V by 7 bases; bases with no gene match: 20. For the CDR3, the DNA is TGCGCCAGCATCCCTACAGGGGAAGCCCCAAAGCGGGATGGCTACACCTTC. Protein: CASIPTGEAPKRDGYTF.

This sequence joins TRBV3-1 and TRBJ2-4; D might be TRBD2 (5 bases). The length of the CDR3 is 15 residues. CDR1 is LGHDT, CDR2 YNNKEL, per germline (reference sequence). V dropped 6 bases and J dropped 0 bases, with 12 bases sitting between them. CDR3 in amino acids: CASSHTRLAKNIQYF. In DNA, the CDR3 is TGTGCCAGCAGTCATACTAGACTAGCCAAAAACATTCAGTACTTC.

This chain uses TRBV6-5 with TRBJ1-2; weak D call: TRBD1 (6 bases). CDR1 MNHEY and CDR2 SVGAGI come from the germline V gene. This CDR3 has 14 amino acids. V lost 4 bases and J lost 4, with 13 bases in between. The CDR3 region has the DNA TGTGCCAGCAGTTCTCAGGGGTTAGCCTATGGCTACACCTTC. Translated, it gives CASSSQGLAYGYTF.